The rows below give T cell receptor beta chains drawn from one sample of a study of cytomegalovirus exposure and HLA in healthy donors. Assay: immunoSEQ multiplex PCR; the TCRdb copy retains only in-frame clones and omits some. The repertoire shows fewer than 70,000 clones; the top ten hold 3.6%. The sequenced sample consisted of PBMCs. All receptors derive from a woman between 18 and 29 years old in good health and CMV-seronegative. CDR3s include the opening cysteine and the closing phenylalanine or tryptophan. The D gene is left open where the match is weak.

j_call v_call d_call cdr3_aa cdr3_nt
TRBJ1-1 TRBV13 . CASSFGGLNTEAFF TGTGCCAGCAGCTTCGGGGGTTTGAACACTGAAGCTTTCTTT
TRBJ1-1 TRBV9 . CASSVGGDTEAFF TGTGCCAGCAGCGTTGGAGGGGACACTGAAGCTTTCTTT
TRBJ1-4 TRBV5-1 TRBD1 CASSSTGRPFLDEKLFF TGCGCCAGCAGCTCGACAGGGCGACCCTTCCTAGATGAAAAACTGTTTTTT
TRBJ1-5 TRBV4-1 . CASSHSRGRSNQPQHF TGCGCCAGCAGCCATTCCAGGGGCCGGAGCAATCAGCCCCAGCATTTT
TRBJ1-2 TRBV18 TRBD1 CASSLTGADGYTF TGTGCCAGCTCCCTGACAGGGGCGGATGGCTACACCTTC
TRBJ2-7 TRBV6-5 . CASSFSLTGEQYF TGTGCCAGCAGTTTCTCCCTAACGGGGGAGCAGTACTTC
TRBJ1-1 TRBV18 TRBD1 CASSPPLGRGAEAFF TGTGCCAGCTCACCACCGCTCGGCAGGGGGGCTGAAGCTTTCTTT
TRBJ1-3 TRBV30 . CAWSVPGNTGNTIYF TGTGCCTGGAGCGTACCAGGGAACACTGGAAACACCATATATTTT
TRBJ1-1 TRBV14 TRBD1 CASSDGQGGTEAFF TGTGCCAGCAGCGATGGACAGGGGGGAACTGAAGCTTTCTTT
TRBJ1-4 TRBV4-2 . CASSPGQIGEKLFF TGTGCCAGCAGCCCAGGACAGATAGGAGAAAAACTGTTTTTT
TRBJ1-5 TRBV7-9 . CASSLQGRGNQPQHF TGTGCCAGCAGCTTACAGGGTCGGGGGAATCAGCCCCAGCATTTT
TRBJ2-7 TRBV30 TRBD2 CAWSDERGMWEQYF TGTGCCTGGAGTGATGAGCGGGGTATGTGGGAGCAGTACTTC
TRBJ1-2 TRBV18 . CASSPVTGTYGYTF TGTGCCAGCTCACCGGTCACAGGGACCTATGGCTACACCTTC
TRBJ1-2 TRBV5-1 . CASSLGARQDGYTF TGCGCCAGCAGCTTGGGGGCCCGCCAGGATGGCTACACCTTC
TRBJ1-2 TRBV27 TRBD1 CASSSLEGGQRNYGYTF TGTGCCAGCAGCTCACTTGAAGGGGGACAGCGTAACTATGGCTACACCTTC
TRBJ2-5 TRBV5-6 . CASSARALGGETQYF TGTGCCAGCAGCGCCCGGGCCCTGGGCGGGGAGACCCAGTACTTC
TRBJ2-6 TRBV25-1 . CASSPQGSSGANVLTF TGTGCCAGCAGTCCCCAGGGAAGCTCTGGGGCCAACGTCCTGACTTTC
TRBJ2-3 TRBV6-1 . CASRVAVFNTDTQYF TGTGCCAGCAGAGTAGCGGTTTTTAACACAGATACGCAGTATTTT
TRBJ2-1 TRBV25-1 TRBD1 CASSGDRVESYNEQFF TGTGCCAGCAGTGGTGACAGGGTAGAATCCTACAATGAGCAGTTCTTC
TRBJ1-2 TRBV19 TRBD1 CASSPRTGTANYGYTF TGTGCCAGTAGTCCGCGGACAGGAACAGCTAACTATGGCTACACCTTC
TRBJ1-1 TRBV6-1 . CASSTANTEAFF TGTGCCAGCAGTACTGCTAACACTGAAGCTTTCTTT
TRBJ2-7 TRBV7-2 . CASRQPTGSYEQYF TGTGCCAGCCGTCAACCGACAGGCTCCTACGAGCAGTACTTC
TRBJ2-3 TRBV27 TRBD2 CASSVLAGVTDTQYF TGTGCCAGCAGTGTCCTAGCGGGAGTCACAGATACGCAGTATTTT
TRBJ2-1 TRBV9 . CASSVGPGGNEQFF TGTGCCAGCAGCGTAGGACCCGGAGGCAATGAGCAGTTCTTC
TRBJ2-1 TRBV30 . CAWVPWGASYNEQFF TGTGCCTGGGTCCCCTGGGGAGCCTCCTACAATGAGCAGTTCTTC
TRBJ1-6 TRBV25-1 . CASSQGPNSPLHF TGTGCCAGCAGTCAGGGGCCGAATTCACCCCTCCACTTT
TRBJ2-7 TRBV15 . CATSRDAHGFTGSYEQYF TGTGCCACCAGCAGAGATGCCCATGGTTTTACGGGGTCCTACGAGCAGTACTTC
TRBJ1-4 TRBV7-2 . CASSLDRTLLFF TGTGCCAGCAGCTTAGATAGGACACTGCTGTTTTTT
TRBJ1-3 TRBV19 . CASSVSFDSGNTIYF TGTGCCAGCTCCGTTAGTTTTGACTCTGGAAACACCATATATTTT
TRBJ2-1 TRBV7-2 TRBD2 CASSLAGLSYNEQFF TGTGCCAGCAGTCTAGCGGGGCTCTCCTACAATGAGCAGTTCTTC
TRBJ1-1 TRBV9 TRBD1 CASSVAGQGNTEAFF TGTGCCAGCAGCGTAGCGGGACAGGGGAACACTGAAGCTTTCTTT
TRBJ2-3 TRBV6-1 . CASSELQGSTDTQYF TGTGCCAGCAGTGAACTACAGGGTAGCACAGATACGCAGTATTTT
TRBJ1-6 TRBV18 TRBD1 CASSLLGTGGFNSPLHF TGTGCCAGCTCACTTCTTGGGACAGGAGGTTTTAATTCACCCCTCCACTTT
TRBJ1-2 TRBV7-9 . CASNPTEF TGTGCCAGCAACCCGACAGAGTTC
TRBJ2-7 TRBV19 . CASSTERGIYEQYF TGTGCCAGTAGTACGGAAAGGGGAATCTACGAGCAGTACTTC
TRBJ1-1 TRBV6-1 TRBD1 CASTSGTANTEAFF TGTGCCAGCACCTCAGGGACAGCGAACACTGAAGCTTTCTTT
TRBJ2-7 TRBV5-4 . CASSLMGLSRLKEYF TGTGCCAGCAGCTTGATGGGGCTCTCCCGTCTCAAGGAGTACTTC
TRBJ1-2 TRBV25-1 . CASSESAGVGNYGYTF TGTGCCAGCAGTGAATCCGCAGGGGTAGGGAACTATGGCTACACCTTC
TRBJ2-7 TRBV11-2 TRBD2 CASSLAGGPYEQYF TGTGCCAGCAGCTTAGCGGGAGGGCCCTACGAGCAGTACTTC